Below are 16 T cell receptor beta chains sequenced from a single sample in a study of regulatory T cells in long-lasting Graves disease. Sequencing libraries for TCR beta were prepared with iRepertoire HTBI primers and Arm-PCR of CDR3 regions. TCRdb used MiXCR to reprocess the multiplex PCR reads, holding one entry per CDR3 protein. The sample has a few hundred thousand distinct CDR3 sequences; 23% are singletons. Time point in this sample: persistent/refractory GD, antithyroid drugs over 5 years with positive TRAb. The authors made the TCR library using RNA they extracted from PBMCs. Sequenced material: peripheral blood mononuclear cells (PBMCs), taken when the disease was refractory, from a patient treated with antithyroid drugs. The receptors here all came from a female donor with Graves disease.

V usage is TRBV30 and J usage is TRBJ2-7; TRBD1 matches at 8 bases. There are 14 residues in the CDR3. V gave up 1 base and J gave up 7 bases; unmatched junction bases: 9. Germline V gene lookup returns CDR1 GTSNPN and CDR2 SVGIG (reference sequence). CDR3 region: CAWSGGQGLEEQYF. The CDR3 DNA reads as TGTGCCTGGAGTGGAGGACAGGGCCTGGAAGAGCAGTACTTC.

This clonotype showed up many times. Here the CDR3 reads CASSPRGDSNYGYTF. As DNA, the CDR3 is TGTGCCAGCAGCCCTAGGGGTGACAGTAACTATGGCTACACCTTC. The chain carries TRBV12-3 or TRBV12-4 and TRBJ1-2, with TRBD1 as a possible D gene (5 bases). V dropped 6 bases and J dropped 1 base, with 15 bases sitting between them. This CDR3 has 15 residues.

This chain connects TRBV29-1 to TRBJ1-1; TRBD1 is a possible D gene (6 bases). This CDR3 is 12 amino acids long. Looked up from germline, CDR1 is SQVTM and CDR2 is ANQGSEA. Trimming pared 6 bases from V and 1 base from J, leaving 9 bases between. CDR3 protein: CSVKGGNTEAFF. CDR3 sequence (DNA): TGCAGCGTAAAAGGGGGGAACACTGAAGCTTTCTTT.

The J gene is TRBJ2-6, the V gene TRBV5-5; D unresolved. CDR3 size: 16 residues. The V end was cut by 3 bases, the J end by 0 bases, with 10 bases between. Germline loops: CDR1 SGHKS, CDR2 YYEKEE (reference sequence). This CDR3 reads CASSSVRTSGANVLTF. The CDR3 bases are TGTGCCAGCAGCTCGGTCAGAACCTCTGGGGCCAACGTCCTGACTTTC.

This clonotype was detected only a few times. This sequence joins TRBV9 and TRBJ2-2, with D perhaps being TRBD1 or TRBD2 (6 bases each). V was pared by 0 bases and J by 6 bases, with 15 bases between. The germline V gene has CDR1 SGDLS and CDR2 YYNGEE. The CDR3 totals 16 residues. Written as DNA, the CDR3 is TGTGCCAGCAGCGTAGCGGGGGCGGGGATGGCCGGGGAGCTGTTTTTT. Protein product: CASSVAGAGMAGELFF.

V and J are TRBV9 and TRBJ1-2, with 10 bases identical to TRBD1. The CDR3 extends over 20 amino acids. V trimming: 0 bases; J trimming: 8 bases; junction bases outside the gene matches: 22. The germline V gene encodes CDR1 SGDLS and CDR2 YYNGEE. CDR3 residues: CASSVDVLGQGEGRTRGYTF. CDR3 bases: TGTGCCAGCAGCGTAGATGTTTTAGGACAGGGGGAAGGGAGAACTCGGGGCTACACCTTC.

There are many counts of this clonotype. The chain employs TRBV3-1 and TRBJ2-5, with 9 positions matching TRBD2. Per germline, CDR1 LGHDT and CDR2 YNNKEL (reference sequence). The CDR3 contains 17 residues. Trimming took 0 bases from V and 5 from J; bases not matched to a gene: 10. The CDR3 sequence is CASSQDVSGRMRETQYF. CDR3 DNA: TGTGCCAGCAGCCAAGATGTCAGCGGGAGGATGAGGGAGACCCAGTACTTC.

This clonotype was seen only a few times. The chain couples TRBV19 to TRBJ2-6, with D possibly being TRBD1 (5 bases). V lost 8 bases and J lost 2, with 7 bases in between. This CDR3 has 13 residues. The germline V gene encodes CDR1 LNHDA and CDR2 SQIVND (reference sequence). The CDR3 region has the DNA TGTGCCAGTCACAGGCCTGGGGCCAACGTCCTGACTTTC. Translated: CASHRPGANVLTF.

V and J are TRBV5-1 and TRBJ1-2; 9 bases align to TRBD1. CDR1 SGHRS and CDR2 YFSETQ come from the germline V gene. V dropped 3 bases and J dropped 13; count of bases not matched to a gene: 10. The CDR3 consists of 13 residues. CDR3 DNA: TGCGCCAGCAGCTATCCGGGACAGGGAATCTCCACCTTC. Protein: CASSYPGQGISTF.

There are a few counts of this clonotype. This sequence may be a read error, since a much larger clone differs from it by one base. The rearrangement links TRBV6-5 to TRBJ2-4; 9 positions agree with TRBD1. The CDR3 consists of 14 residues. The germline gives CDR1 MNHEY, CDR2 SVGAGI. The CDR3 loop reads CASSWRDRDYGHTF. In nucleotides, the CDR3 is TGTGCCAGCAGTTGGCGGGACAGGGACTATGGCCACACCTTC.

The table lists this clonotype with many counts. The chain recombines TRBV28 with TRBJ2-7; perhaps D is TRBD1 or TRBD2 (5 bases each). Germline V gene data show CDR1 as MDHEN and CDR2 as SYDVKM. This CDR3 region has 16 residues. The V end lost 7 bases, the J end lost 3 bases, and 22 bases lay between the germline ends. CDR3 sequence reads: CASTSDSGWGIYEQYF. CDR3 sequence (DNA): TGTGCCAGCACCTCAGATTCAGGATGGGGGATCTACGAGCAGTACTTC.

The CDR3 loop reads CASSPRDRVTDTQYF. The CDR3 bases are TGTGCCAGCAGTCCCAGGGACAGGGTTACAGATACGCAGTATTTT. The chain recombines TRBV28 with TRBJ2-3; TRBD1 aligns across 9 bases. Trimming took 5 bases from V and 3 from J; bases not matched to a gene: 6. Germline CDR1 is MDHEN and CDR2 is SYDVKM. This CDR3 spans 15 amino acids.

Only one count was recorded for this clonotype. A read error is possible here, since a much larger clone lies one base away. The chain uses TRBV6-1 and TRBJ1-5, with a possible D match to TRBD1 (5 bases). The CDR3 covers 16 residues. V dropped 0 bases and J dropped 3 bases, with 12 bases sitting between them. Germline-derived CDR1 and CDR2 are MNHNS and SASEGT. The CDR3 DNA sequence: TGTGCCAGCAGTGAAGCGAACAGGATCCACAATCAGCCCCAGCATTTT. It specifies CASSEANRIHNQPQHF.

The V call is TRBV24-1, the J call TRBJ2-2, with no clear D. Between the trimmed V and J ends, which lost 5 bases and 2 bases, there was a span of 11 bases. The CDR3 is 15 residues long. Germline V gene data show CDR1 as KGHDR and CDR2 as SFDVKD. This chain's CDR3 is CATSGSGSNTGELFF. The DNA for the CDR3 is TGTGCCACCAGTGGATCCGGGTCAAACACCGGGGAGCTGTTTTTT.

J is TRBJ2-3 and V is TRBV5-1; tentatively, D is TRBD2 (5 bases). The germline CDR1 and CDR2 sequences are SGHRS and YFSETQ. This CDR3 contains 14 residues. V lost 4 bases to trimming and J lost 3 bases, with 12 bases between them. CDR3 coding DNA: TGCGCCAGCAGCATCGCCGGGGAAACAGATACGCAGTATTTT. Its protein product is CASSIAGETDTQYF. Based on the CDR3 plus reference TRBV5-1 and TRBJ2-3, the full variable domain is KAGVTQTPRYLIKTRGQQVTLSCSPISGHRSVSWYQQTPGQGLQFLFEYFSETQRNKGNFPGRFSGRQFSNSRSEMNVSTLELGDSALYLCASSIAGETDTQYFGPGTRLTVL.

This clonotype was picked up many times. This chain links TRBV28 with TRBJ2-7, with TRBD1 matching 11 bases. Germline CDR1 reads MDHEN; CDR2 reads SYDVKM. With V trimmed by 8 bases and J by 5 bases, 11 bases remained unmatched. The CDR3 contains 15 residues. This CDR3 reads CASGPRTGGSHEQYF. The DNA for the CDR3 is TGTGCCAGCGGTCCTCGGACAGGGGGCTCTCACGAGCAGTACTTC. Variable domain in full (rest from reference TRBV28 and TRBJ2-7): DVKVTQSSRYLVKRTGEKVFLECVQDMDHENMFWYRQDPGLGLRLIYFSYDVKMKEKGDIPEGYSVSREKKERFSLILESASTNQTSMYLCASGPRTGGSHEQYFGPGTRLTVT.